A selection of T cell receptor beta chains follows, all from one sample in a study of technical replicates of blood from a handful of donors. The data were produced by immunoSEQ multiplex PCR, yet TCRdb's version contains in-frame clones alone and is incomplete. Of 95,000 to 100,000 clones listed, around 95% are singletons. The specimen was T cells isolated from PBMCs. These receptors were taken from a human donor in good health. Both conserved end residues are part of each CDR3. Fields, in order: clone size, V gene, CDR3 length, J gene, D gene, CDR3 protein, CDR3 DNA. The D gene is left open where the match is weak. Clone size is shown for a subset of rows, as once, few, many or a class of expanded clone.

.,TRBV11-3,14,TRBJ1-1,.,CASSSLQGNTEAFF,TGTGCCAGCAGCTCTCTTCAGGGGAACACTGAAGCTTTCTTT
.,TRBV18,16,TRBJ2-5,.,CASSLNQRTAQETQYF,TGTGCCAGCTCATTAAATCAGCGGACAGCGCAAGAGACCCAGTACTTC
.,TRBV9,17,TRBJ2-3,TRBD2,CASSVGPSGASTDTQYF,TGTGCCAGCAGCGTAGGCCCCAGCGGGGCTAGCACAGATACGCAGTATTTT
.,TRBV5-6,14,TRBJ2-7,.,CASSFGRGTYEQYF,TGTGCCAGCAGCTTTGGTAGGGGGACCTACGAGCAGTACTTC
.,TRBV7-2,14,TRBJ1-5,TRBD1,CASSQDRGGQPQHF,TGTGCCAGCAGCCAAGACAGGGGGGGACAGCCCCAGCATTTT
.,TRBV5-6,13,TRBJ1-1,.,CASSLQGNTEAFF,TGTGCCAGCAGCCTTCAGGGGAACACTGAAGCTTTCTTT
.,TRBV5-1,17,TRBJ2-1,TRBD2,CASSLGTSGRSYNEQFF,TGCGCCAGCAGCTTGGGAACTAGCGGGAGGTCCTACAATGAGCAGTTCTTC
.,TRBV6-1,15,TRBJ1-2,.,CASSEGGLGGSGYTF,TGTGCCAGCAGTGAAGGGGGCCTGGGCGGCAGTGGCTACACCTTC
.,TRBV30,13,TRBJ2-7,.,CACALYTKHEQYF,TGTGCCTGCGCCCTATATACGAAACACGAGCAGTACTTC
.,TRBV7-6,13,TRBJ2-5,.,CASSQRDRETQYF,TGTGCCAGCAGCCAGAGAGACAGGGAGACCCAGTACTTC
few,TRBV5-4,15,TRBJ1-1,TRBD1,CASSLGTGTDTEAFF,TGTGCCAGCAGCTTGGGGACAGGGACCGACACTGAAGCTTTCTTT
.,TRBV11-3,16,TRBJ2-1,TRBD2,CASSLLGGRAYNEQFF,TGTGCCAGCAGCTTATTAGGCGGGAGGGCCTACAATGAGCAGTTCTTC
.,TRBV6-1,15,TRBJ1-3,.,CASSERWKSGNTIYF,TGTGCCAGCAGTGAGAGGTGGAAGTCTGGAAACACCATATATTTT
.,TRBV25-1,13,TRBJ1-2,.,CASSELGPGGYTF,TGTGCCAGCAGTGAATTAGGCCCAGGGGGCTACACCTTC
.,TRBV5-6,14,TRBJ2-7,.,CASTSIGASYEQYF,TGTGCCAGCACCTCTATAGGGGCTTCCTACGAGCAGTACTTC
.,TRBV6-5,16,TRBJ2-2,TRBD1,CASSSAPGQATGELFF,TGTGCCAGCAGTTCCGCCCCGGGACAGGCCACCGGGGAGCTGTTTTTT
.,TRBV30,12,TRBJ2-7,TRBD1,CARSGQGSEQYF,TGTGCCAGATCGGGACAGGGCTCCGAGCAGTACTTC
.,TRBV9,17,TRBJ2-7,.,CASSVEGSRGPNYEQYF,TGTGCCAGCAGCGTAGAGGGGTCGCGGGGTCCGAACTACGAGCAGTACTTC
.,TRBV27,14,TRBJ1-5,.,CASSYGSENQPQHF,TGTGCCAGCAGTTACGGCAGCGAAAATCAGCCCCAGCATTTT
.,TRBV10-3,17,TRBJ1-3,TRBD1,CAVRTGTGGRLGNTIYF,TGTGCCGTGCGAACCGGGACAGGGGGCCGTTTGGGAAACACCATATATTTT
.,TRBV7-3,16,TRBJ2-2,.,CASTQSGDGGTGELFF,TGTGCCAGCACCCAGTCGGGGGACGGAGGGACCGGGGAGCTGTTTTTT
.,TRBV27,14,TRBJ2-1,.,CASNKFGGTNEQFF,TGTGCCAGCAATAAATTTGGGGGGACCAATGAGCAGTTCTTC
.,TRBV7-9,17,TRBJ1-1,.,CASSLGVFSRGNTEAFF,TGTGCCAGCAGCTTAGGAGTTTTTAGTCGGGGGAACACTGAAGCTTTCTTT
.,TRBV14,14,TRBJ1-1,.,CASSQKGKDTEAFF,TGTGCCAGCAGCCAAAAGGGGAAGGACACTGAAGCTTTCTTT
.,TRBV30,13,TRBJ1-5,.,CAWSVAGDQPQHF,TGTGCCTGGAGTGTGGCAGGGGATCAGCCCCAGCATTTT
once,TRBV30,13,TRBJ1-5,TRBD1,CAWSDRGDQPQHF,TGTGCCTGGAGTGACAGGGGGGATCAGCCCCAGCATTTT
.,TRBV6-5,14,TRBJ2-7,.,CASSYARQVYEQYF,TGTGCCAGCAGTTACGCGAGACAGGTATACGAGCAGTACTTC
.,TRBV4-1,13,TRBJ2-7,.,CASSLRTTYEQYF,TGCGCCAGCAGCCTTCGGACAACCTACGAGCAGTACTTC
.,TRBV5-1,17,TRBJ2-1,TRBD2,CASSLTGTSGGNNEQFF,TGCGCCAGCAGCTTGACTGGGACTAGCGGGGGGAACAATGAGCAGTTCTTC
.,TRBV9,14,TRBJ2-2,TRBD1,CASSVGQEAGELFF,TGTGCCAGCAGCGTGGGACAGGAGGCCGGGGAGCTGTTTTTT
.,TRBV19,13,TRBJ1-2,.,CASSIDQGNGYTF,TGTGCCAGTAGTATAGATCAGGGCAATGGCTACACCTTC